This T cell receptor beta chain was sequenced during a study of blood T cell repertoires in COVID-19 (dated by TCRdb to 2020 to 2022). About the investigation overall: Samples from collaborators originated in the United States, Italy and Spain and spanned both the acute and convalescent phases of COVID-19. The prospective study material was composed of cDNA or gDNA derived from T cells, B-cell-depleted T cells, or PBMCs. Subjects who had been exposed to COVID-19, were actively infected with it, or had recovered from it provided the deeply sampled blood TCRbeta repertoires that made up the dataset. A freely available public database, intended as a resource for researchers studying the immune response to SARS-CoV-2, is where the repertoires were released. Samples were obtained from the ongoing ImmuneRACE study (first 160 participants) and from roughly 1,300 subjects provided by 6 global collaborators. The sample metadata nearly always contained a de-identified subject ID, COVID-19 status, age in years and sex. Where available, HLA class I and class II types were taken from metadata supplied by the sample provider and were not determined by assay-based typing.

At one collaborating source in Seattle, patients were enrolled during active infection and were followed longitudinally through the course of disease. Whole blood was collected in K2EDTA tubes by collaborating institutions according to the institutions' own protocols. For TCRbeta analysis, collaborator samples were shipped as frozen whole blood, as isolated PBMCs, or as DNA extracted from either sample type. TCRbeta CDR3 regions were amplified from genomic DNA by means of the immunoSEQ Assay, a bias-controlled multiplex PCR. Per the original workflow: Nucleated cell counts per sample were estimated from amplification of reference gene primers within the assay. Sequence reads were collapsed and filtered to measure the absolute abundance of every unique TCRbeta CDR3 rearrangement. For each sample, productive Simpson clonality was calculated by taking the square root of Simpson's diversity index across productive rearrangements. TCRdb provides this immuneACCESS table in a form limited to in-frame rearrangements. Some clones are lacking; in checked studies, under half of them reflect an unresolved V gene, and why the rest are absent is not known. The V and J calls and clone size are taken from that table; D and trimming were inferred from the DNA. This sample holds around 330,000 clones; around 88% were observed only once. The ten most abundant clones make up about 1.5% of the sample.

The CDR3 runs 12 amino acids, cysteine and phenylalanine included. This entry keeps only the CDR3 DNA: 36 bases, framed from base 1. Deletion took 2 bases off V and 10 bases off J, with a span of 11 bases between the germline ends. Looking up the germline V gene (reference sequence) yields CDR1 SEHNR and CDR2 FQNEAQ. The study at large found these results: The quantity of clinical and demographic metadata differed by source and by participant and was supplied without curation.

In its sample, this clone was seen once. It has no known antigen specificity. No base quality values were provided; no much bigger clone lies one nucleotide off. Sequenced material: peripheral blood. This chain joins TRBV7-9 to TRBJ1-2; too little of a D gene remains to name it. The source is a young woman with COVID-19, enrolled during active disease. The DNA sequence reads TGTGCCAGCAGCTTACCCGAGAGGAACTACACCTTC. The translation is CASSLPERNYTF.